This T cell receptor beta chain was recorded in a study of cytomegalovirus exposure and HLA in healthy donors. The study ran its PCR with 60 Vbeta and 13 Jbeta primers. Assay: immunoSEQ multiplex PCR; the TCRdb copy retains only in-frame clones and omits some. The sample yields over 110,000 clones, 75% to 80% seen once. The V segment lost 1 base and the J segment 5 bases; nucleotides outside the gene matches: 4. There are 15 residues in the CDR3. Per the germline V gene, CDR1 is SNHLY and CDR2 is FYNNEI. This clone was seen more than once but under ten times. The gene calls are TRBV2 and TRBJ2-5; 10 bases match TRBD1. Source material: PBMCs. This sequence originates from a woman younger than 30 in good health and CMV-seropositive. The CDR3 DNA sequence: TGTGCCAGCAGTGAAGGACAGGGGGCCCGGGAGACCCAGTACTTC. It encodes CASSEGQGARETQYF.